This T cell receptor beta chain was documented in a study of T cell changes during pregnancy in multiple sclerosis. Profiling relied on immunoSEQ multiplex PCR, and the TCRdb table lists in-frame clones only, not all of them. This sample has 80,000 or so clones, with 94% found just once. Trimming removed 0 bases at V and 4 bases at J, with 12 bases between. This CDR3 has 15 amino acids. The germline CDR1 and CDR2 sequences are MNHEY and SMNVEV (reference sequence). This receptor was identified in a female donor in good health, enrolled as a control in a pregnancy study. Sequencing was performed on peripheral blood, taken in the second trimester of pregnancy. This chain joins TRBV27 and TRBJ1-1; unclear D gene. CDR3 in amino acids: CASSLSTTGSTEAFF. The CDR3 DNA sequence: TGTGCCAGCAGTTTATCGACAACCGGGAGCACTGAAGCTTTCTTT.